Following are 25 T cell receptor beta chains from one sample sequenced in a study of CD8+ T cells in alopecia areata. Sequencing relied on a cDNA template that was reverse transcribed from extracted RNA. Method: immunoSEQ multiplex PCR; TCRdb's copy keeps in-frame clones and lacks some. Seen here are about 64,000 clones, around 47% observed once, and the top ten hold roughly half. Material: NKG2D-low CD8+ T cells sorted from blood. The receptors shown here come from a human donor with alopecia areata.

This sequence joins TRBV29-1 and TRBJ2-1, with TRBD1 matching 7 bases. The trim removed 1 base at V and 3 bases at J, leaving 6 bases unmatched. From germline, CDR1 is SQVTM and CDR2 ANQGSEA. The CDR3 runs to 15 residues. CDR3 loop: CSVEGSTGVYNEQFF. For the CDR3, the DNA is TGCAGCGTTGAAGGTAGTACAGGGGTCTACAATGAGCAGTTCTTC.

The chain uses TRBV29-1 and TRBJ1-1; D call uncertain. The CDR3 runs to 11 residues. From germline, CDR1 is SQVTM and CDR2 ANQGSEA. Trimming left V 3 bases short and J 3 bases short, with 5 bases between. Here the CDR3 DNA reads TGCAGCGTTGATGGTTACACTGAAGCTTTCTTT. The encoded protein is CSVDGYTEAFF.

This clone was recorded only once. The rearrangement links TRBV5-6 to TRBJ1-5; 7 bases line up with TRBD1. This CDR3 contains 16 residues. The germline V gene encodes CDR1 SGHDT and CDR2 YYEEEE. V lost 4 bases and J lost 6; bases outside the gene matches: 13. This chain's CDR3 is CASSQMGDRQGQPQHF. CDR3 nucleotides: TGTGCCAGCAGCCAAATGGGGGACAGACAAGGTCAGCCCCAGCATTTT.

This clone turned up a few times. The chain employs TRBV14 and TRBJ1-2; D is unresolved. CDR3 length: 14 residues. V lost 0 bases, J lost 2 bases, and 7 bases lay in between. Germline assignment: CDR1 SGHDN and CDR2 FVKESK. The CDR3 loop reads CASSQEGLNYGYTF. The DNA for the CDR3 is TGTGCCAGCAGCCAAGAGGGATTGAACTATGGCTACACCTTC.

This clone was detected a few times. V usage is TRBV18 and J usage is TRBJ2-5; 7 bases agree with TRBD1. CDR1 is KGHSH, CDR2 LQKENI, per germline. V was pared by 3 bases and J by 2 bases, with 9 bases of the junction left unmatched. This CDR3 region has 16 residues. DNA of the CDR3: TGTGCCAGCTCACCGGACATAGGGACAGCTCAAGAGACCCAGTACTTC. It specifies CASSPDIGTAQETQYF.

The rearrangement joins TRBV5-6 to TRBJ2-1, with D possibly TRBD2 on 5 matching bases. V was pared by 0 bases and J by 3 bases, with 10 bases between. The CDR3 is made up of 15 amino acids. The germline V gene encodes CDR1 SGHDT and CDR2 YYEEEE. Written as DNA, the CDR3 is TGTGCCAGCAGCTTGGTCGGGGTTGGCTACAATGAGCAGTTCTTC. Its protein product is CASSLVGVGYNEQFF.

The chain uses TRBV7-8 and TRBJ2-5; maybe TRBD1 (5 bases). The germline V and J ends were trimmed by 5 bases and 9 bases, with 13 bases remaining between them. The CDR3 runs 12 residues. Germline V gives CDR1 SGHVS, CDR2 FQNEAQ. The CDR3 spells CASSPSRVAQYF. DNA of the CDR3: TGTGCCAGCAGCCCGAGCAGGGTGGCCCAGTACTTC.

This chain links TRBV19 with TRBJ2-2; TRBD2 might be the D (5 bases). The CDR3 totals 14 residues. Germline CDR1 reads LNHDA; CDR2 reads SQIVND (reference sequence). With 3 bases removed from V and 6 bases from J, the gap between germline ends came to 11 bases. CDR3 coding DNA: TGTGCCAGTAGTATCTGGTCGGGGTCCGGGGAGCTGTTTTTT. It encodes CASSIWSGSGELFF.

In its sample, this clone was seen a few times. The genes are TRBV29-1 and TRBJ2-5, with TRBD2 matching 9 bases. Germline V lookup: CDR1 SQVTM, CDR2 ANQGSEA. With 4 bases clipped from V and 5 bases from J, the junction kept 8 bases outside the gene matches. The CDR3 consists of 14 residues. CDR3: CSVVPLAGPETQYF. In nucleotides, the CDR3 is TGCAGCGTTGTCCCCCTAGCGGGACCGGAGACCCAGTACTTC.

This clone was picked up a small number of times. The chain combines TRBV15 with TRBJ2-5; no definite D call. The CDR3 covers 16 residues. Looked up from germline, CDR1 is LNHNV and CDR2 is YYDKDF (reference sequence). V was clipped by 0 bases and J by 5 bases, with 16 bases between them. The CDR3: CATSRDDWGPGETQYF. In DNA, the CDR3 is TGTGCCACCAGCAGAGATGATTGGGGTCCCGGGGAGACCCAGTACTTC.

This clone has more than one count but fewer than ten. The V gene is TRBV7-2, the J gene TRBJ2-1; D unclear. The CDR3 spans 15 residues. Looked up from germline, CDR1 is SGHTA and CDR2 is FQGNSA. Trimming cost V 5 bases and J 3 bases, with 14 bases left between them. CDR3 region: CASSLIGGDYNEQFF. The CDR3 nucleotides are TGTGCCAGCAGCCTAATCGGTGGGGACTACAATGAGCAGTTCTTC.

This chain connects TRBV13 to TRBJ1-1; no clear D. Trimming stripped 2 bases from V and 1 base from J, with 11 bases between. Germline assignment: CDR1 PRHDT and CDR2 FYEKMQ (reference sequence). The CDR3 is 15 residues long. For the CDR3, the DNA is TGTGCCAGCAGCTTAAAATCCCGGGCGAACACTGAAGCTTTCTTT. Translation: CASSLKSRANTEAFF.

This sequence joins TRBV7-9 and TRBJ2-7; maybe TRBD1 (6 bases). The V gene's germline CDR1 is SEHNR and CDR2 FQNEAQ (reference sequence). CDR3 length: 16 amino acids. Trimming took off 5 bases at V and 3 bases at J, with 20 bases between the two ends. The CDR3 loop is CASSPGPSAGDYEQYF. CDR3 in DNA: TGTGCCAGCAGCCCGGGCCCCTCGGCAGGGGACTACGAGCAGTACTTC.

This sequence joins TRBV29-1 and TRBJ2-5; a possible D gene is TRBD1 (5 bases). V lost 5 bases to trimming and J lost 1 base, with 11 bases between them. The CDR3 loop spans 13 amino acids. Germline V gene lookup returns CDR1 SQVTM and CDR2 ANQGSEA. In DNA, the CDR3 is TGCAGCGTTCAGACAGTTTTCCAAGAGACCCAGTACTTC. It encodes CSVQTVFQETQYF. Full variable domain (remainder filled in from reference TRBV29-1 and TRBJ2-5): SAVISQKPSRDICQRGTSLTIQCQVDSQVTMMFWYRQQPGQSLTLIATANQGSEATYESGFVIDKFPISRPNLTFSTLTVSNMSPEDSSIYLCSVQTVFQETQYFGPGTRLLVL.

This clone was counted only a few times. V usage is TRBV29-1 and J usage is TRBJ2-1; D remains unclear. The V end lost 0 bases, the J end lost 8 bases, and 8 bases lay between the germline ends. This CDR3 has 12 residues. Germline V gene lookup returns CDR1 SQVTM and CDR2 ANQGSEA. In DNA, the CDR3 is TGCAGCGTTGAAGACGGCGGCCATGAGCAGTTCTTC. Translation gives CSVEDGGHEQFF.

The CDR3, as DNA: TGTGCCAGCAGTTTACGCTTTCAAGAGACCCAGTACTTC. It specifies CASSLRFQETQYF. V usage is TRBV27 and J usage is TRBJ2-5; the D is unclear. The CDR3 is made up of 13 amino acids. CDR1 is MNHEY and CDR2 is SMNVEV in the germline V gene (reference sequence). The V end was cut by 2 bases, the J end by 2 bases, with 6 bases between.

This clone was observed a few times. The chain carries TRBV6-4 and TRBJ2-1; no firm D call. The ends were cut back, 3 bases at V and 7 bases at J, with 13 bases in the middle. Germline V gene data show CDR1 as MRHNA and CDR2 as SNTAGT. This CDR3 is built from 14 residues. As DNA, the CDR3 is TGTGCCAGCAGTGAGCGGTATGAGGCGAATGAGCAGTTCTTC. This gives the protein CASSERYEANEQFF.

This clone was found a few times. The chain uses TRBV28 and TRBJ2-1; 9 bases are a match to TRBD2. The J segment lost 8 bases and the V segment lost 7 bases, leaving 12 bases of the junction unmatched. CDR3 length: 15 residues. CDR1 is MDHEN, CDR2 SYDVKM, per germline. CDR3 bases: TGTGCCAGCATCCGCGGGAGGGCGGCGTTGGATGAGCAGTTCTTC. Translated, it gives CASIRGRAALDEQFF.

The chain employs TRBV6-6 and TRBJ2-1; D not certain. CDR3 length: 11 amino acids. Germline V gene sequence: CDR1 MNHNY, CDR2 SVGAGI (reference sequence). V was cut by 8 bases and J by 0 bases, with 2 bases left in between. The CDR3 DNA reads as TGTGCCAGCGGCTCCTACAATGAGCAGTTCTTC. It yields the protein CASGSYNEQFF.

The chain is built from TRBV19 and TRBJ2-1; TRBD2 matches 14 bases. Germline V CDR1 and CDR2: LNHDA, SQIVND (reference sequence). This CDR3 comprises 14 residues. Trimming removed 9 bases from V and 6 bases from J; junction bases left unmatched: 4. This chain's CDR3 is CASRLAGGVNEQFF. The CDR3 DNA reads as TGTGCCAGCCGACTAGCGGGAGGGGTCAATGAGCAGTTCTTC.

The CDR3 spells CASSISGILPETQYF. CDR3 coding DNA: TGTGCCAGCAGCATTAGCGGGATTCTTCCAGAGACCCAGTACTTC. V usage is TRBV9 and J usage is TRBJ2-5, with 8 bases matching TRBD2. Germline V CDR1 and CDR2: SGDLS, YYNGEE. V lost 4 bases and J lost 4; bases outside the gene matches: 9. CDR3 length: 15 residues.

This chain uses TRBV29-1 with TRBJ2-7; 10 bases agree with TRBD2. J lost 2 bases, V lost 1 base, and 11 bases had no gene match. Germline CDR1 reads SQVTM; CDR2 reads ANQGSEA. This CDR3 spans 17 amino acids. The CDR3 sequence is CSVEAGLTSGATYEQYF. CDR3 DNA sequence: TGCAGCGTTGAAGCGGGGCTTACTAGCGGGGCAACCTACGAGCAGTACTTC.

This clone was observed a few times. The chain couples TRBV29-1 to TRBJ2-1; tentative D call: TRBD1 (5 bases). Germline V lookup: CDR1 SQVTM, CDR2 ANQGSEA. Trimming removed 7 bases from V and 10 bases from J, with 17 bases in between. The CDR3 runs 12 residues. In DNA, the CDR3 is TGCAGCGCCGTAGATGGGTGGGGCGAGCAGTTCTTC. Translated: CSAVDGWGEQFF.

This clone occurred many times. V gene TRBV9 combines with J gene TRBJ2-7, with 7 bases matching TRBD2. The CDR3 has 14 residues. After removal of 4 bases from V and 3 bases from J, the junction contained 7 bases not matched to a gene. Germline V gene sequence: CDR1 SGDLS, CDR2 YYNGEE. In DNA form, the CDR3 reads TGTGCCAGCAGCCCTACCTCGGGGGGCTACGAGCAGTACTTC. Its translation is CASSPTSGGYEQYF.

Notes on this clone: Compared with germline, one end of the junction differs, possibly owing to a read error. The J gene is TRBJ2-7, the V gene TRBV29-1; 7 bases map to TRBD1. Germline V gene sequence: CDR1 SQVTM, CDR2 ANQGSEA. The CDR3 loop spans 12 amino acids. The CDR3 DNA reads as TGCAGCGTCGAAGGGACAGCTGGGGAGCAGTACTTC. It translates to CSVEGTAGEQYF.